The 7 T cell receptor beta chains below all came from one sample that was sequenced in a study of blood T cell repertoires in COVID-19. The table came from immunoSEQ multiplex PCR; TCRdb's copy has only in-frame clones and leaves some out. In the table there are some 180,000 clones, approximately 80% of which are singletons. The sequenced sample was peripheral blood. The receptor source for this set is a man over 45 who had recovered from COVID-19.

This clone has a handful of counts. CDR3 sequence: CASSQGYRPAMTHEQFF. DNA of the CDR3: TGCGCCAGCAGCCAAGGCTATCGTCCAGCGATGACCCATGAGCAGTTCTTC. The rearrangement uses TRBV4-3 and TRBJ2-1; D gene ambiguous. The CDR3 has 17 residues. Germline V lookup: CDR1 LGHNA, CDR2 YSLEER. V dropped 1 base and J dropped 8 bases, with 21 bases sitting between them.

The CDR3 sequence is CASSLLDYGYTF. CDR3 DNA: TGTGCCAGCAGCTTACTTGACTATGGCTACACCTTC. V and J are TRBV11-2 and TRBJ1-2; no definite D call. The CDR3 totals 12 residues. The germline gives CDR1 SGHAT, CDR2 FQNNGV. Deletions cut 2 bases from V and 3 bases from J, with 4 bases between.

The rearrangement links TRBV5-8 to TRBJ2-7; D uncertain. CDR3 length: 14 residues. Germline loops: CDR1 SGHTS, CDR2 YDEGEE. Between the trimmed V and J ends, which lost 4 bases and 0 bases, there was a span of 11 bases. Here the CDR3 DNA reads TGTGCCAGCAGCCCCCGTCGGTCCTCCTACGAGCAGTACTTC. Translated, it gives CASSPRRSSYEQYF.

The chain joins TRBV5-1 to TRBJ1-2; perhaps TRBD1 as D (5 bases). The ends were cut back, 0 bases at V and 4 bases at J, with 13 bases in the middle. Per the germline V gene, CDR1 is SGHRS and CDR2 is YFSETQ. The CDR3 runs 15 residues. CDR3 region: CASSLDGGEFYGYTF. The DNA for the CDR3 is TGCGCCAGCAGCTTGGACGGGGGAGAGTTCTATGGCTACACCTTC.

This chain links TRBV3-1 (or the pseudogene TRBV3-2) with TRBJ2-3; TRBD2 matches at 9 bases. The trim removed 4 bases at V and 4 bases at J, leaving 12 bases unmatched. The CDR3 loop spans 17 amino acids. Per germline, CDR1 LGHDT and CDR2 YNNKEL (reference sequence). The CDR3 spells CASSPPRRVAGADTQYF. The CDR3 region has the DNA TGTGCCAGCAGCCCCCCGCGTCGGGTAGCGGGAGCAGATACGCAGTATTTT.

The J gene is TRBJ2-1, the V gene TRBV9; 7 bases are a match to TRBD2. V gave up 2 bases and J gave up 3 bases; unmatched junction bases: 14. The germline CDR1 and CDR2 sequences are SGDLS and YYNGEE. The CDR3 is 18 residues long. DNA of the CDR3: TGTGCCAGCAGCGTCCGTATTAGCGGGCCGTTAAACTACAATGAGCAGTTCTTC. It is translated as CASSVRISGPLNYNEQFF. Based on the CDR3 plus reference TRBV9 and TRBJ2-1, the full variable domain is DSGVTQTPKHLITATGQRVTLRCSPRSGDLSVYWYQQSLDQGLQFLIQYYNGEERAKGNILERFSAQQFPDLHSELNLSSLELGDSALYFCASSVRISGPLNYNEQFFGPGTRLTVL.

The gene calls are TRBV7-9 and TRBJ2-1; TRBD1 agrees at 11 bases. Germline lookup yields CDR1 SEHNR and CDR2 FQNEAQ (reference sequence). CDR3 length: 17 residues. The ends lost 3 bases at V and 9 bases at J; junction bases unmatched: 13. The CDR3 DNA follows: TGTGCCAGCAGCTTGGGTGATCCGGGACAGGGGGTCCGTGAGCAGTTCTTC. Translation: CASSLGDPGQGVREQFF.